The clone carrying this T cell receptor (beta chain) came up once. Its antigen is not identified. The data were taken from a study of OX40 agonist ivuxolimab in advanced cancers. Profiled with immunoSEQ multiplex PCR; TCRdb holds only in-frame clones, not every one. The data hold under 25,000 clones, with roughly 84% observed a single time. The study, taken as a whole, reports: No determination was made of the antigen specificity of the expanded peripheral T cells. With doses of 0.1-3.0 mg/kg, partial responders showed among the lowest clonal expansion.

V lost 4 bases, J lost 5 bases, and 8 bases stayed unmatched. The CDR3 contains 15 residues. The V gene's germline CDR1 is SGDLS and CDR2 YYNGEE. The sequence was obtained from an adult with an advanced solid tumor such as melanoma, head and neck, liver or kidney cancer. The genes are TRBV9 and TRBJ2-5; 10 nucleotides match TRBD2. This specimen consisted of CD4+ or CD8+ T cells sorted from blood, obtained in a trial of the OX40 agonist ivuxolimab. The CDR3 bases are TGTGCCAGCAGCACTCCGGGACTAGCGTGGGAGACCCAGTACTTC. Protein product: CASSTPGLAWETQYF.